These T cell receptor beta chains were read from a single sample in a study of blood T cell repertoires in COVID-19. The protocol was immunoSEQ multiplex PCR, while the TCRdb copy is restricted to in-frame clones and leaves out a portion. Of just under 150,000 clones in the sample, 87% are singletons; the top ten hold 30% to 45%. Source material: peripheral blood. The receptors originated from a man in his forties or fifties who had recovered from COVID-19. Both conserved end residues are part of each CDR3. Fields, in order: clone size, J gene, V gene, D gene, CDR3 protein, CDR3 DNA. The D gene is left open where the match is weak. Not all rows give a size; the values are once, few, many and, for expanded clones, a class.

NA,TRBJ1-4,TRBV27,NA,CASTLRPTGVGEKLFF,TGTGCCAGCACCCTACGGCCAACGGGAGTAGGGGAAAAACTGTTTTTT
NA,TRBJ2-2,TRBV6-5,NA,CASSDTPVNTGELFF,TGTGCCAGCAGCGATACCCCAGTGAACACCGGGGAGCTGTTTTTT
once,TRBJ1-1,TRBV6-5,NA,CASSYSKRNTEAFF,TGTGCCAGCAGTTACTCGAAGAGGAACACTGAAGCTTTCTTT
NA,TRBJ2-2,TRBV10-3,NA,CAISERTANTGELFF,TGTGCCATCAGTGAGCGGACAGCGAACACCGGGGAGCTGTTTTTT
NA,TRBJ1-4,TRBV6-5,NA,CASSYSGNSEKLFF,TGTGCCAGCAGTTACTCCGGGAACAGCGAAAAACTGTTTTTT
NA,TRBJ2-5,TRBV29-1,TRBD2,CSVDGRGGRETQYF,TGCAGCGTTGACGGGCGGGGGGGCCGTGAGACCCAGTACTTC
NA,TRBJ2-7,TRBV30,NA,CAWSQGNTYEQYF,TGTGCCTGGAGTCAGGGCAATACCTACGAGCAGTACTTC
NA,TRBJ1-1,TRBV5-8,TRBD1,CASSLEGARNTEAFF,TGTGCCAGCAGCTTGGAGGGGGCCCGGAACACTGAAGCTTTCTTT
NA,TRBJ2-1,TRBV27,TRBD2,CASSSEAGGGSPHEQFF,TGTGCCAGCAGTTCCGAGGCGGGAGGGGGAAGTCCCCATGAGCAGTTCTTC
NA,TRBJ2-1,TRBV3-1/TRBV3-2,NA,CASSQAEARNEQFF,TGTGCCAGCAGCCAAGCCGAAGCGAGGAATGAGCAGTTCTTC
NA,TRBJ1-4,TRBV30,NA,CAWSGQTNEKLFF,TGTGCCTGGAGTGGACAGACAAATGAAAAACTGTTTTTT
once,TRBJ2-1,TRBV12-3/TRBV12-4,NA,CASSLVLSNEQFF,TGTGCCAGCAGTTTGGTACTAAGTAATGAGCAGTTCTTC
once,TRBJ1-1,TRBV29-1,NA,CSVEHRGGVYLDTEAFF,TGCAGCGTTGAACACCGGGGGGGAGTATATTTGGACACTGAAGCTTTCTTT
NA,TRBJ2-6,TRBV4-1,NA,CASSVTRGAISGANVLTF,TGCGCCAGCAGCGTTACCCGGGGGGCCATCTCTGGGGCCAACGTCCTGACTTTC
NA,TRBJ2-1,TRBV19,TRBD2,CASSQGLAGGYNEQFF,TGTGCCAGTAGTCAGGGACTAGCGGGGGGTTACAATGAGCAGTTCTTC
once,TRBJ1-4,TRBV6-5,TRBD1,CASGDRGTNEKLFF,TGTGCCAGCGGGGACAGGGGGACTAATGAAAAACTGTTTTTT
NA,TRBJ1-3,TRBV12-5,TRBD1,CASAVTGVGNTIYF,TGTGCTAGTGCCGTGACAGGGGTCGGAAACACCATATATTTT
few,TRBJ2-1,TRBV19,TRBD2,CASSMLGTSGGAYNEQFF,TGTGCCAGTAGTATGCTGGGGACTAGCGGGGGGGCCTACAATGAGCAGTTCTTC
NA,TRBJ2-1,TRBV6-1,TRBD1,CASSDVARTGGQFF,TGTGCCAGCAGTGACGTAGCGAGGACAGGGGGCCAGTTCTTC
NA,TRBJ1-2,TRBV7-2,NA,CASSLGRGNYGYTF,TGTGCCAGCAGCCTTGGGCGGGGTAACTATGGCTACACCTTC
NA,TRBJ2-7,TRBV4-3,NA,CASSQEAGLDEQYF,TGCGCCAGCAGCCAAGAGGCAGGGTTAGACGAGCAGTACTTC
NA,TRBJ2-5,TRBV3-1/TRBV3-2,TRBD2,CASSQGVAGGYQETQYF,TGTGCCAGCAGCCAAGGAGTAGCGGGGGGGTATCAAGAGACCCAGTACTTC
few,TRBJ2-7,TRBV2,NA,CASSLWADTYEQYF,TGTGCCAGCAGTCTCTGGGCAGATACTTACGAGCAGTACTTC
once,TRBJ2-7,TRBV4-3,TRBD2,CASSQDVGLAGGKQYF,TGCGCCAGCAGCCAAGATGTGGGACTAGCGGGGGGCAAGCAGTACTTC
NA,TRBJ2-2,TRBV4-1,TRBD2,CASSLLRLAGGRITGELFF,TGCGCCAGCAGCCTCCTCAGACTAGCGGGGGGGCGTATCACCGGGGAGCTGTTTTTT
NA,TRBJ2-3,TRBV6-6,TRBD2,CASSYSGTNTDTQYF,TGTGCCAGCAGTTACTCCGGGACTAACACAGATACGCAGTATTTT
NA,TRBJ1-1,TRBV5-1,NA,CASSQQGDTEAFF,TGCGCCAGCAGCCAACAGGGTGACACTGAAGCTTTCTTT
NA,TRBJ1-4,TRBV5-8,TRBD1,CASSISGTGGEKLFF,TGTGCCAGCAGCATATCCGGGACAGGGGGGGAAAAACTGTTTTTT
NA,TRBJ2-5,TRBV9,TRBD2,CASSVPPLAGQETQYF,TGTGCCAGCAGCGTCCCTCCACTAGCGGGGCAAGAGACCCAGTACTTC
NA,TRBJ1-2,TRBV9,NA,CASSAGQTSNYGYTF,TGTGCCAGCAGCGCAGGACAGACATCTAACTATGGCTACACCTTC
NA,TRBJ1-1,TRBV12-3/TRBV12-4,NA,CASSQGREAFF,TGTGCCAGCAGCCAAGGGAGAGAAGCTTTCTTT
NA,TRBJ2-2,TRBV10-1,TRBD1,CASSRDRVNTGELFF,TGCGCCAGCAGTCGGGACAGGGTTAACACCGGGGAGCTGTTTTTT
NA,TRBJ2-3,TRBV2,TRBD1,CASSKDRTLTDTQYF,TGTGCCAGCAGTAAGGACAGGACCCTCACAGATACGCAGTATTTT
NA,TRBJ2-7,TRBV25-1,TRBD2,CASSPRPSSGYSYEQYF,TGTGCCAGCAGTCCCCGCCCCTCTAGCGGGTACTCCTACGAGCAGTACTTC
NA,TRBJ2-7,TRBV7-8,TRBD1,CASSRFLTDRGRNEQYF,TGTGCCAGCAGCCGCTTTTTAACGGACAGGGGGAGAAACGAGCAGTACTTC
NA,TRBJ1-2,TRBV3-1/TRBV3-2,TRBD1,CASSQVGTGGYGYTF,TGTGCCAGCAGCCAAGTTGGGACAGGGGGGTATGGCTACACCTTC